The following is a T cell receptor beta chain sequence with its context. The sample comes from a study of blood T cell repertoires in COVID-19. Assay used: immunoSEQ multiplex PCR; TCRdb lists only in-frame clones, some missing. This table holds roughly 410,000 clones, 80% to 90% found once. Germline V gives CDR1 SGDLS, CDR2 YYNGEE. The ends lost 3 bases at V and 2 bases at J; junction bases unmatched: 7. The CDR3 sequence is 16 residues long. The rearrangement uses TRBV9 and TRBJ2-3; 9 bases are a match to TRBD1. The TCR sequence derives from a man aged 35-49 years with acute or convalescent COVID-19. The sample was peripheral blood. Here the CDR3 reads CASSASGTGSTDTQYF. As DNA, the CDR3 is TGTGCCAGCAGCGCCTCGGGGACAGGGTCCACAGATACGCAGTATTTT.